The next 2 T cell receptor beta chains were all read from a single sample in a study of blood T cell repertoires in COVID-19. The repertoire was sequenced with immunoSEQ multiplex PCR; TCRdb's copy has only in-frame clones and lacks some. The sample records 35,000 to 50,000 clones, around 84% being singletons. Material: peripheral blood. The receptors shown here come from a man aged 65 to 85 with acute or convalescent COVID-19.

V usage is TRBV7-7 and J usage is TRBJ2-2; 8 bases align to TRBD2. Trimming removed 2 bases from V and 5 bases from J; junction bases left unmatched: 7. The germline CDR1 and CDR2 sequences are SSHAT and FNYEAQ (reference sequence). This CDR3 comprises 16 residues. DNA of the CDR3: TGTGCCAGCAGCTTAAGTACTAGCGGCGCAACCGGGGAGCTGTTTTTT. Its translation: CASSLSTSGATGELFF.

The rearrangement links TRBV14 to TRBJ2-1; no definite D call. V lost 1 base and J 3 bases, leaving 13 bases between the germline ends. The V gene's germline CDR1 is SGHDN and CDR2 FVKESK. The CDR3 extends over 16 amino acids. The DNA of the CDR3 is TGTGCCAGCAGCCAAGGACGCGGAAACTTCTACAATGAGCAGTTCTTC. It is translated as CASSQGRGNFYNEQFF.